This TCR beta chain was sequenced for a study of blood T cell repertoires in COVID-19. This table comes from immunoSEQ multiplex PCR, and its TCRdb copy is limited to in-frame clones, with some not included. The sample has hundreds of thousands of clones, under 90% seen once. This CDR3 is 16 amino acids long. The V and J ends lost 5 bases and 0 bases respectively, with 14 bases between them. Germline CDR1 and CDR2: KGHSH and LQKENI. Sequenced input: peripheral blood. The clonotype was recovered from a man in his sixties who had recovered from COVID-19. This chain connects TRBV18 to TRBJ1-3, with unresolved D. The DNA of the CDR3 is TGTGCCAGCTCAAATGACCAGGTGGCCTCTGGAAACACCATATATTTT. Translation: CASSNDQVASGNTIYF.